One sample yielded the 21 T cell receptor beta chains listed below, sequenced in a study of CD8 T cells in ankylosing spondylitis. TCRdb recomputed calls from the 5' RACE reads with MiXCR, one row per CDR3 protein. The sample lists fewer than 350,000 distinct CDR3 sequences; roughly 10% were seen once. Sequencing was carried out using blood, either unsorted or a sorted T cell fraction (not recorded which). The receptor source for this set is a female donor with ankylosing spondylitis or in good health (not recorded which).

The table lists this clonotype with many counts. The chain combines TRBV6-6 with TRBJ1-6; a possible D gene is TRBD1 (5 bases). This CDR3 has 13 amino acids. V shed 4 bases and J shed 9 bases, with 10 bases lying between them. Germline V gives CDR1 MNHNY, CDR2 SVGAGI (reference sequence). CDR3 residues: CASSSAGSSPLHF. In DNA form, the CDR3 reads TGTGCCAGCAGTTCCGCAGGGAGTTCACCCCTCCACTTT.

This clonotype occurred many times. The V and J genes are TRBV10-3 and TRBJ2-1; 7 bases line up with TRBD2. Germline values: CDR1 ENHRY, CDR2 SYGVKD. Germline trimming cut 10 bases from V and 0 bases from J; bases unmatched to any gene: 3. The CDR3 runs 13 residues. CDR3 bases: TGTGCCACCAGCGGGGTCTCCTACAATGAGCAGTTCTTC. It yields the protein CATSGVSYNEQFF.

The V call is TRBV7-2, the J call TRBJ2-5, with 9 bases fitting TRBD2. Germline V gene sequence: CDR1 SGHTA, CDR2 FQGNSA. V shed 2 bases, J shed 13 bases, and the junction held 5 bases outside the gene matches. This CDR3 is 12 amino acids long. This CDR3 is CASSLRGGALYF. In DNA form, the CDR3 reads TGTGCCAGCAGCTTACGCGGGGGGGCCTTGTACTTC.

This clonotype was detected only once. The J gene is TRBJ2-1, the V gene TRBV7-2; 7 nucleotides match TRBD2. Germline CDR1 is SGHTA and CDR2 is FQGNSA. J lost 15 bases, V lost 1 base, and 3 bases had no gene match. The CDR3 length is 11 residues. For the CDR3, the DNA is TGTGCCAGCAGCTTAGAAGCGGGACGGTTCTTC. Translation gives CASSLEAGRFF.

The gene calls are TRBV28 and TRBJ2-2, with D possibly matching TRBD1 (5 bases). CDR1 is MDHEN and CDR2 is SYDVKM in the germline V gene. V shed 5 bases and J shed 4 bases, with 17 bases lying between them. This CDR3 is 16 amino acids long. The CDR3 sequence is CASSPRTLRGTGELFF. CDR3 DNA sequence: TGTGCCAGCAGTCCCAGGACACTACGAGGCACCGGGGAGCTGTTTTTT. Supplemented by reference TRBV28 and TRBJ2-2, the full variable domain reads DVKVTQSSRYLVKRTGEKVFLECVQDMDHENMFWYRQDPGLGLRLIYFSYDVKMKEKGDIPEGYSVSREKKERFSLILESASTNQTSMYLCASSPRTLRGTGELFFGEGSRLTVL.

This clonotype was recorded a few times. The V call is TRBV20-1, the J call TRBJ1-3; D unresolved. Between the trimmed V and J ends, which lost 3 bases and 0 bases, there was a span of 18 bases. The CDR3 length is 17 residues. Germline CDR1 is DFQATT and CDR2 is SNEGSKA (reference sequence). The CDR3 is CSASPPWTASSGNTIYF. CDR3 sequence (DNA): TGCAGTGCTAGCCCACCGTGGACCGCGAGCTCTGGAAACACCATATATTTT.

This clonotype was detected many times. This chain connects TRBV12-3 or TRBV12-4 to TRBJ2-7, with a possible D match to TRBD2 (5 bases). This CDR3 spans 15 amino acids. The V gene lost 6 bases and the J gene lost 5 bases, with 20 bases spanning the gap. The CDR3 sequence: CASSPGYEGTNEQYF. The CDR3 coding sequence is TGTGCCAGCAGCCCCGGGTACGAGGGTACCAACGAGCAGTACTTC.

This clonotype was counted at least ten times. This chain uses TRBV5-6 with TRBJ2-1; 8 nucleotides agree with TRBD2. Per the germline V gene, CDR1 is SGHDT and CDR2 is YYEEEE. The length of the CDR3 is 16 residues. The V segment lost 1 base and the J segment 4 bases; nucleotides outside the gene matches: 7. The DNA for the CDR3 is TGTGCCAGCAGCTTGCCCCCGGGGGGGGGGTACAATGAGCAGTTCTTC. It translates to CASSLPPGGGYNEQFF.

In its sample, this clonotype was seen many times. CDR3 nucleotides: TGCGCCAGCAGCTTGAGTTTGGCCGGGAAGCGGGGCCCCACAGATACGCAGTATTTT. Translated: CASSLSLAGKRGPTDTQYF. V gene TRBV5-1 combines with J gene TRBJ2-3, with 7 bases that match TRBD2. V lost 1 base, J lost 2 bases, and 16 bases stayed unmatched. The CDR3 loop spans 19 amino acids. Germline-derived CDR1 and CDR2 are SGHRS and YFSETQ.

This chain links TRBV3-1 with TRBJ2-4; either TRBD1 or TRBD2 may fit D (6 bases each). Trimming removed 5 bases at V and 7 bases at J, with 18 bases between. The CDR3 is made up of 15 amino acids. Germline lookup yields CDR1 LGHDT and CDR2 YNNKEL (reference sequence). The CDR3 here is CASSFGRGLGNIQYF. CDR3 DNA sequence: TGTGCCAGCAGCTTTGGTCGGGGGCTCGGGAACATTCAGTACTTC.

The genes are TRBV12-3 or TRBV12-4 and TRBJ2-7; TRBD1 agrees at 9 bases. V lost 5 bases to trimming and J lost 0 bases; unmatched junction nucleotides: 2. CDR3 length equals 14 residues. In nucleotides, the CDR3 is TGTGCCAGCAGTCGGGACAGGGCCTCCTACGAGCAGTACTTC. It specifies CASSRDRASYEQYF.

This clonotype has ten or more counts. The chain joins TRBV20-1 to TRBJ1-1; no definite D call. The CDR3 extends over 11 amino acids. V was cut by 2 bases and J by 5 bases, with 6 bases left in between. Germline loops: CDR1 DFQATT, CDR2 SNEGSKA (reference sequence). The CDR3 loop reads CSARSGTEAFF. The CDR3 nucleotides are TGCAGTGCTAGAAGTGGGACTGAAGCTTTCTTT.

In this sample, this clonotype turned up many times. The rearrangement links TRBV29-1 to TRBJ2-2; weak D call: TRBD1 (6 bases). Trimming removed 8 bases at V and 6 bases at J, with 13 bases between. This CDR3 contains 12 residues. Per the germline V gene, CDR1 is SQVTM and CDR2 is ANQGSEA. The CDR3 coding sequence is TGCAGCATGCTCAGGGGTGCCGGGGAGCTGTTTTTT. This gives the protein CSMLRGAGELFF.

The gene calls are TRBV7-2 and TRBJ2-7; TRBD2 aligns across 7 bases. Germline V gives CDR1 SGHTA, CDR2 FQGNSA. Trimming took 6 bases from V and 1 from J; bases not matched to a gene: 6. This CDR3 is built from 14 residues. CDR3: CASRPLAASYEQYF. The CDR3 nucleotides are TGTGCCAGCAGGCCTCTAGCGGCATCCTACGAGCAGTACTTC.

This clonotype came up many times. This rearrangement joins TRBV5-1 to TRBJ1-2; the match to TRBD1 covers 7 bases. Trimming took 6 bases from V and 4 from J; bases not matched to a gene: 6. Germline V gives CDR1 SGHRS, CDR2 YFSETQ. This CDR3 is 13 amino acids long. The CDR3 spells CASTGTAPYGYTF. In nucleotides, the CDR3 is TGCGCCAGCACGGGGACAGCCCCCTATGGCTACACCTTC.

This clonotype was detected many times. The chain employs TRBV12-3 or TRBV12-4 and TRBJ2-2, with 7 bases identical to TRBD1. CDR3 size: 15 residues. Trimming removed 5 bases from V and 4 bases from J; junction bases left unmatched: 7. CDR3 amino acids: CASSPTGAVTGELFF. The CDR3 region has the DNA TGTGCCAGCAGTCCTACAGGGGCGGTCACCGGGGAGCTGTTTTTT.

The chain employs TRBV10-3 and TRBJ2-3; 13 nucleotides agree with TRBD2. CDR1 ENHRY and CDR2 SYGVKD come from the germline V gene. The CDR3 extends over 17 amino acids. With V trimmed by 3 bases and J by 3 bases, 6 bases remained unmatched. The CDR3 here is CAISEMLLAGGTDTQYF. The DNA of the CDR3 is TGTGCCATCAGTGAAATGTTACTAGCGGGAGGGACAGATACGCAGTATTTT.

This clonotype has at least ten counts. The J gene is TRBJ2-5, the V gene TRBV5-6; no reliable D call. Trimming pared 1 base from V and 3 bases from J, leaving 10 bases between. The CDR3 consists of 14 residues. Germline values: CDR1 SGHDT, CDR2 YYEEEE. The CDR3 DNA sequence: TGTGCCAGCAGCTTGTCCGGGCCGAAAGAGACCCAGTACTTC. The encoded protein is CASSLSGPKETQYF. The full variable domain, completed using reference TRBV5-6 and TRBJ2-5, is DAGVTQSPTHLIKTRGQQVTLRCSPKSGHDTVSWYQQALGQGPQFIFQYYEEEERQRGNFPDRFSGHQFPNYSSELNVNALLLGDSALYLCASSLSGPKETQYFGPGTRLLVL.

This CDR3 reads CASSLNTVNRETQYF. Written as DNA, the CDR3 is TGCGCCAGCAGCCTGAACACCGTGAATAGGGAGACCCAGTACTTC. The gene calls are TRBV5-1 and TRBJ2-5, with D unclear. The CDR3 extends over 15 amino acids. Germline assignment: CDR1 SGHRS and CDR2 YFSETQ. Trimming stripped 4 bases from V and 5 bases from J, with 18 bases between.

This clonotype was picked up a small number of times. The genes are TRBV7-2 and TRBJ2-5; 8 nucleotides align to TRBD1. Germline trimming cut 2 bases from V and 5 bases from J; bases unmatched to any gene: 7. The germline gives CDR1 SGHTA, CDR2 FQGNSA. This CDR3 has 15 amino acids. The CDR3 here is CASSLIQGVPETQYF. The CDR3, as DNA: TGTGCCAGCAGCTTAATACAGGGGGTCCCGGAGACCCAGTACTTC.

Many counts were recorded for this clonotype. The chain couples TRBV5-1 to TRBJ1-4; D not resolved. V was trimmed by 0 bases and J by 8 bases, leaving 11 bases between them. Germline assignment: CDR1 SGHRS and CDR2 YFSETQ. The CDR3 covers 14 residues. Here the CDR3 reads CASSLGLSGEKLFF. The CDR3 DNA follows: TGCGCCAGCAGCTTGGGCCTTTCCGGGGAAAAACTGTTTTTT. The whole variable domain, filled in from reference TRBV5-1 and TRBJ1-4, reads KAGVTQTPRYLIKTRGQQVTLSCSPISGHRSVSWYQQTPGQGLQFLFEYFSETQRNKGNFPGRFSGRQFSNSRSEMNVSTLELGDSALYLCASSLGLSGEKLFFGSGTQLSVL.